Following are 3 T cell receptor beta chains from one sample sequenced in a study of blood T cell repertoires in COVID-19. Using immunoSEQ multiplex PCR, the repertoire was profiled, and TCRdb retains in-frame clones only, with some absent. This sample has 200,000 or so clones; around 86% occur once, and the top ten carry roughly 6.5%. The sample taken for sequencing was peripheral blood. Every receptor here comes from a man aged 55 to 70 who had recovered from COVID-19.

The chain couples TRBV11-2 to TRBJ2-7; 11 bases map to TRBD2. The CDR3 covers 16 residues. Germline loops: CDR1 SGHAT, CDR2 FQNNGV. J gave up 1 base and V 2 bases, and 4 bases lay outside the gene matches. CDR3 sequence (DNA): TGTGCCAGCAGCTTATTGGTAGCGGGAGGGTCCTACGAGCAGTACTTC. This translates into CASSLLVAGGSYEQYF.

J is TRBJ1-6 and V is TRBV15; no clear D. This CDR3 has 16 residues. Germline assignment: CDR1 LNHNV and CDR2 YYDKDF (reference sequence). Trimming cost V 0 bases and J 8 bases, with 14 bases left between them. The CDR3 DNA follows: TGTGCCACCAGCAGAGAATTGAGGGCGGCGGATTCACCCCTCCACTTT. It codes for CATSRELRAADSPLHF.

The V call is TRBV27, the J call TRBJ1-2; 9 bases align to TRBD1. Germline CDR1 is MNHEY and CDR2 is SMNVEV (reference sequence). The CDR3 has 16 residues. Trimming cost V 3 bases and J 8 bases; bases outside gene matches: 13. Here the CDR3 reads CASSFRRGTGTGGYTF. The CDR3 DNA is TGTGCCAGCAGTTTCCGCCGAGGGACAGGGACTGGCGGCTACACCTTC.